This record concerns one TCR beta chain sequence. This clone's antigen is unknown. The record has no base qualities; no much larger clone is one base away. From the cysteine up to the phenylalanine, the CDR3 has a length of 15 residues. Only the CDR3 DNA is retained, 45 bases long and in frame from the first base. At the junction V is shortened by 3 bases and J by 1 base; bases outside the gene matches: 3. The germline V gene encodes CDR1 SGHRS and CDR2 YFSETQ. Deep TCRbeta sequencing was performed with the immunoSEQ platform. Turning to the authors' computational methods: For further analysis, only productive rearrangements were exported out of the immunoSEQ Analyzer. T cell phenotypes were assigned to bulk TCRbeta clonotypes by matching the clonotypes to single-cell RNA+TCR-seq clones that had the same TCRbeta sequence. Clone enrichment in tumor was computed as tumor frequency divided by PBMC frequency from bulk TCR sequencing. TCRs were sorted with GLIPH into specificity groups, meaning clusters of distinct TCRs that share CDR3 motifs and likely recognize common antigens. Here the immuneACCESS table is served through TCRdb, limited to in-frame sequences with V and J called. Missing clones are a known gap in these copies; in checked studies unresolved V genes cover under half, and the rest lacks a known reason. For V, J and clone size, that table is used; D and trimming come from the DNA. The sample yields about 5,800 clones; about four fifths were counted once. 45% to 55% of the sample lies in the top ten.

This sample was taken from a study of T cells in tumors after PD-1 blockade (dated 2019 in TCRdb). Looking at the study overall: Patients with prior checkpoint blockade, systemic immunosuppressant use, or recent radiotherapy or other anti-cancer therapy within 4 weeks were excluded. Patients received pembrolizumab 200 mg every 3 weeks or cemiplimab 350 mg every 2 weeks. Some patients also continued taking vismodegib 150 mg daily during anti-PD-1 treatment. An average of 113,528 TCR templates (range about 24,679-280,000) and about 38,000 unique clonotypes was obtained for peripheral blood samples. Paired single-cell RNA and TCR sequencing was performed on site-matched tumors from BCC or SCC patients before and after anti-PD-1 therapy. To compare clonotypes in blood and tumor, bulk TCR sequencing was done on 10 peripheral blood samples taken from 5 or 6 patients. Clinical response was assessed using RECIST version 1.1.

For bulk TCRbeta sequencing, genomic DNA was extracted from tumor biopsies or peripheral blood, and input amounts ranged from roughly 550 ng to 6,004 ng. Every patient had histologically proven advanced or metastatic basal or squamous cell carcinoma and was a poor candidate for surgical resection. Of the approximately ten patients making up the basal cell carcinoma cohort, about 8 underwent bulk tumor TCR sequencing. On the study overall, not on this receptor specifically: About two fifths of tumor TCR clonotypes were detected in blood, and some novel exhausted tumor clones were observed in pre-treatment blood, which was taken as suggesting peripheral recruitment. The source of novel T cell clones was not identified and could include lymphoid organs or rare unexpanded clones within the tumor or its periphery.

Specimen: PBMCs, collected after anti-PD-1 therapy. The V and J genes are TRBV5-1 and TRBJ1-1; a stretch of 10 junction bases matches TRBD1. The source is a human donor with advanced basal cell or squamous cell carcinoma (not recorded which). CDR3 loop: CASSYGTGANTEAFF. At the DNA level, the sequence is TGCGCCAGCAGCTACGGGACAGGGGCGAACACTGAAGCTTTCTTT.